The next 18 T cell receptor beta chains were all read from a single sample in a study of tumor-infiltrating lymphocytes in primary liver carcinoma. RNA was extracted from whole blood without cell sorting, alongside germline DNA. Reverse transcription of around 0.45 ug total RNA with a constant-region primer produced TCR beta cDNA. The TCR beta library was amplified through three nested multiplex PCR rounds in a modified ARM-PCR procedure. Rounds one and two of PCR, each of about 10 cycles, were primed with TRBV1-TRBV30 forward primers and a C-beta reverse primer. In TCRdb, the multiplex PCR reads were re-called with MiXCR into one record per CDR3 protein. The sample yields about 200,000 distinct CDR3 sequences, less than 70% seen once. The specimen was peripheral blood. Every receptor here comes from a woman aged 60-70 years with primary liver carcinoma and hepatitis B virus infection.

The rearrangement joins TRBV11-2 to TRBJ2-5; perhaps D is TRBD1 or TRBD2 (5 bases each). The CDR3 loop spans 16 amino acids. V dropped 5 bases and J dropped 8 bases, with 24 bases sitting between them. Germline V gene sequence: CDR1 SGHAT, CDR2 FQNNGV. The DNA for the CDR3 is TGTGCCAGCAGCCAGACCCGGGGCTTCCCCGGAGATACCCAGTACTTC. Amino acids: CASSQTRGFPGDTQYF.

This clonotype has just one count. The chain recombines TRBV5-4 with TRBJ2-1, with a tentative D call TRBD1 (6 bases). CDR3 length equals 15 residues. Germline V gene sequence: CDR1 SGHNT, CDR2 YYREEE (reference sequence). V was trimmed by 8 bases and J by 6 bases, leaving 21 bases between them. The CDR3 nucleotides are TGTGCCAGTAGCCCGCCGAGACAGGTCGGCAATGAGCAGTTCTTC. Protein product: CASSPPRQVGNEQFF.

This clonotype was detected only a few times. V gene TRBV5-1 combines with J gene TRBJ2-1, with 8 bases fitting TRBD1. V shed 0 bases and J 0 bases; nucleotides not matched to a gene: 2. Germline-derived CDR1 and CDR2 are SGHRS and YFSETQ. There are 16 residues in the CDR3. The CDR3 DNA sequence: TGCGCCAGCAGCTTGGGGACAGGGAGCTCCTACAATGAGCAGTTCTTC. This gives the protein CASSLGTGSSYNEQFF.

J is TRBJ2-1 and V is TRBV11-2; D possibly corresponds to TRBD1 (6 bases). Per germline, CDR1 SGHAT and CDR2 FQNNGV. The CDR3 consists of 15 residues. CDR3 sequence: CDSSLEGGEINEQFF. CDR3 nucleotide sequence: TGTGACAGTAGCTTAGAAGGGGGAGAGATCAATGAGCAGTTCTTC.

This sequence joins TRBV10-3 and TRBJ1-4; 7 bases line up with TRBD1. This CDR3 is 14 amino acids long. Looked up from germline, CDR1 is ENHRY and CDR2 is SYGVKD. The CDR3 spells CAIGRTGTNEKLFF. The CDR3 DNA is TGTGCGATCGGCCGGACAGGAACTAATGAAAAACTGTTTTTT.

This clonotype was counted at least ten times. The V call is TRBV12-3 or TRBV12-4, the J call TRBJ2-3, with TRBD2 matching over 9 bases. J lost 4 bases, V lost 2 bases, and 10 bases had no gene match. The CDR3 sequence is 17 residues long. The CDR3 region is CASSLISAGGRPDTQYF. CDR3 DNA: TGTGCCAGCAGTTTAATCTCTGCGGGAGGGCGTCCAGATACGCAGTATTTT.

On this clonotype: One base away lies a much larger clone, so this may be a sequencing read error. The rearrangement links TRBV12-3 or TRBV12-4 to TRBJ1-6; 9 nucleotides line up with TRBD1. V lost 5 bases to trimming and J lost 7 bases; unmatched junction nucleotides: 6. The CDR3 runs 15 residues. CDR3 residues: CASSPGTGPNSPLHF. CDR3 nucleotide sequence: TGTGCCAGCAGTCCGGGGACAGGGCCGAATTCACCCCTCCACTTT.

Only one count was recorded for this clonotype. The V and J genes are TRBV30 and TRBJ1-5; D call uncertain. Germline assignment: CDR1 GTSNPN and CDR2 SVGIG (reference sequence). The germline V and J ends were trimmed by 5 bases and 4 bases, with 9 bases remaining between them. The CDR3 totals 12 residues. The CDR3 protein is CAWGRQNQPQHF. DNA of the CDR3: TGTGCCTGGGGACGGCAGAATCAGCCCCAGCATTTT.

This clonotype has at least ten counts. The chain couples TRBV7-8 to TRBJ2-2; possible D gene TRBD2, 5 bases. Trimming took 3 bases from V and 1 from J, leaving 9 bases between them. The germline V gene has CDR1 SGHVS and CDR2 FQNEAQ. The CDR3 contains 15 residues. The CDR3 coding sequence is TGTGCCAGCAGCTTCGGCGGAGGGAACACCGGGGAGCTGTTTTTT. Its translation: CASSFGGGNTGELFF. The whole variable domain, filled in from reference TRBV7-8 and TRBJ2-2, reads GAGVSQSPRYKVAKRGQDVALRCDPISGHVSLFWYQQALGQGPEFLTYFQNEAQLDKSGLPSDRFFAERPEGSVSTLKIQRTQQEDSAVYLCASSFGGGNTGELFFGEGSRLTVL.

This clonotype was observed many times. This chain links TRBV29-1 with TRBJ2-3; D is ambiguous. Trimming removed 5 bases from V and 5 bases from J, with 14 bases in between. CDR3 length: 13 amino acids. Germline values: CDR1 SQVTM, CDR2 ANQGSEA. The DNA for the CDR3 is TGCAGCGTTTCCCGAGGTCGAGGAGATACGCAGTATTTT. Residues: CSVSRGRGDTQYF.

For this clonotype: A read error may explain this, as a much larger clone is one base away. This chain links TRBV4-1 with TRBJ2-3; TRBD1 or TRBD2 may be the D gene (5 bases each). Per the germline V gene, CDR1 is MGHRA and CDR2 is YSYEKL. This CDR3 spans 15 amino acids. The CDR3 reads CTSSQDGDSTDTQYF. For the CDR3, the DNA is TGCACCAGCAGCCAAGATGGGGACAGCACAGATACGCAGTATTTT.

Points on this clonotype: This CDR3 fails to terminate in the conserved phenylalanine or tryptophan, so it likely reflects a read error. The CDR3 bases are TGTGCCAGCAGCATCGCCGGCTCCTACGAGCAGTACTTA. Protein sequence: CASSIAGSYEQYL. The chain couples TRBV11-2 to TRBJ2-7; D ambiguous. V was pared by 5 bases and J by 0 bases, with 8 bases between. Per the germline V gene, CDR1 is SGHAT and CDR2 is FQNNGV. The CDR3 runs to 13 residues.

About this clonotype: A junction boundary mismatches the germline segment, possibly from a read error. The chain carries TRBV11-2 and TRBJ2-5; the D is unclear. The CDR3 contains 13 residues. From germline, CDR1 is SGHAT and CDR2 FQNNGV. Here the CDR3 reads CASSTSYQETQYF. In DNA form, the CDR3 reads TGTGCCAGCAGCACCTCGTACCAAGAGACCCAATACTTC.

A word on this clonotype: A much larger clone lies a single base off, so this may be a read error. The chain joins TRBV5-1 to TRBJ1-5, with D perhaps matching TRBD1 (5 bases). Germline-derived CDR1 and CDR2 are SGHRS and YFSETQ. This CDR3 has 14 residues. DNA of the CDR3: TGCGCCAGCAGCTTGGAGGGGCAGGGTCAGTCCCAGCATTTT. It is translated as CASSLEGQGQSQHF.

The rearrangement uses TRBV12-3 or TRBV12-4 and TRBJ2-3; D is possibly TRBD1 (5 bases). V was clipped by 2 bases and J by 6 bases, with 12 bases between them. The CDR3 runs 14 residues. As DNA, the CDR3 is TGTGCCAGCAGTTTATTTCAGGGATCCGATACGCAGTATTTT. It specifies CASSLFQGSDTQYF.

At least ten counts were recorded for this clonotype. The chain combines TRBV10-2 with TRBJ2-1, with D unresolved. The CDR3 spans 11 residues. The germline V gene encodes CDR1 WSHSY and CDR2 SAAADI. The V and J ends lost 6 bases and 5 bases respectively, with 5 bases between them. CDR3 bases: TGCGCCAGCAGGTGGGACAATGAGCAGTTCTTC. This encodes CASRWDNEQFF.

As to this clonotype: A junction end diverges from the germline sequence, so it may reflect a read error. The chain has TRBV5-4 and TRBJ2-7; TRBD1 matches 9 bases. The germline gives CDR1 SGHNT, CDR2 YYREEE (reference sequence). This CDR3 spans 15 amino acids. CDR3 in amino acids: CVSSKTGGRSYEQYF. CDR3 DNA: TGTGTCAGCAGCAAAACAGGGGGCCGATCCTACGAGCAGTACTTC.

The gene calls are TRBV25-1 and TRBJ2-7; no clear D gene. V was pared by 5 bases and J by 5 bases, with 7 bases between. Germline lookup yields CDR1 MGHDK and CDR2 SYGVNS. The CDR3 sequence is 11 residues long. This chain's CDR3 is CASSIVNEQYF. CDR3 in DNA: TGTGCCAGCAGTATCGTCAACGAGCAGTACTTC.